This T cell receptor (beta chain) is drawn from a study of beta chain features in type 1 diabetes. In the case of this clone: Its antigen is undetermined.

This CDR3 region has 15 residues. The V gene's germline CDR1 is LGHNA and CDR2 YNFKEQ. The V gene lost 5 bases and the J gene lost 8 bases, with 18 bases spanning the gap. Study observations and caveats: Shorter TCRB CDR3s, moderately but significantly so, were found in Type 1 diabetes patients in all four CD4+ subsets.

Expressed TCRB transcripts were sequenced after all isolated RNA was converted to cDNA. Repertoires were generated with immunoSEQ multiplex PCR, while TCRdb's copy carries only in-frame clones and drops some. The data hold 40,000 to 50,000 clones, with about 68% observed a single time. This TCR derives from a man under 40 with type 1 diabetes. Some clones in this sample may be carry-over from other donors' samples. Sequenced input: Tregs from blood. The V call is TRBV4-2, the J call TRBJ1-4; maybe TRBD1 (6 bases). CDR3 in amino acids: CASSLGAFAEEKLFF. The CDR3 DNA reads TGTGCCAGCAGCTTGGGGGCATTTGCGGAGGAAAAACTGTTTTTT.